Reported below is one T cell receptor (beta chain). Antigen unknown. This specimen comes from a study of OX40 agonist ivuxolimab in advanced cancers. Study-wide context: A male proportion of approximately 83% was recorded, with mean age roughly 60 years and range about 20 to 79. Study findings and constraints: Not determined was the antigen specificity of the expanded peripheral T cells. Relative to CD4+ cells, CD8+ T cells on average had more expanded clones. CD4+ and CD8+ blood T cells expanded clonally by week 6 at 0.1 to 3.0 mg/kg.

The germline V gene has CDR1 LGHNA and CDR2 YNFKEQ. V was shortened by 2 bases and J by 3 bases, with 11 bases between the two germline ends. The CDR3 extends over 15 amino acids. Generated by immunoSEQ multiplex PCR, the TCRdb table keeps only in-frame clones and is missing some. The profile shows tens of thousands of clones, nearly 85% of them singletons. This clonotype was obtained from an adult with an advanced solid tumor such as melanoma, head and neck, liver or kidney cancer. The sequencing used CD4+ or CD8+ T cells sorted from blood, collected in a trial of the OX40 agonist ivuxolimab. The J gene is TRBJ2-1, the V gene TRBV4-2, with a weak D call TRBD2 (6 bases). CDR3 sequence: CASSQPGAGYNEQFF. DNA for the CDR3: TGTGCCAGCAGCCAACCGGGAGCCGGCTACAATGAGCAGTTCTTC.